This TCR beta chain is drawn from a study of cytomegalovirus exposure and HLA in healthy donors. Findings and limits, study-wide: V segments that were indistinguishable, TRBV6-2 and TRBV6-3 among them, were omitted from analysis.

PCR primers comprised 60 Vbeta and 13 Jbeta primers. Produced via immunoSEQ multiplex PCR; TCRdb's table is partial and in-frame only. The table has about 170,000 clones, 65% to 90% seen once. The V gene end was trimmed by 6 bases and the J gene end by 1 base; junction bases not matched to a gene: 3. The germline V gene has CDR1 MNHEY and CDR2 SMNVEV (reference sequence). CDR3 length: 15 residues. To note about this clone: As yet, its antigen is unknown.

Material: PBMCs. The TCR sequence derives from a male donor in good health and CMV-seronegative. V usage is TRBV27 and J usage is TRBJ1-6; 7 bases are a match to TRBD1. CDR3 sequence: CASRPGGSYNSPLHF. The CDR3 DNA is TGTGCCAGCAGGCCAGGGGGGTCCTATAATTCACCCCTCCACTTT.